This T cell receptor beta chain appears in the sequencing data of a study of CD8 T cells in ankylosing spondylitis. Study observations and caveats: Typical of ankylosing spondylitis blood, it appeared, was a TCR beta motif of several highly homologous variants. Researchers report that disease-linked clones proved CD8+ and relatively rare in peripheral blood.

Each CDR3 protein gets one entry after TCRdb re-called the 5' RACE reads with MiXCR. Among 250,000 or so distinct CDR3 sequences listed, approximately 24% were seen once. There are many counts of this clonotype. Its antigen is not identified. Sequencing was done on a sample of blood, either unsorted or a sorted T cell fraction (not recorded which). The source is a male donor with ankylosing spondylitis or in good health (not recorded which).

For the CDR3, the DNA is TGTGCCAGCACCTTCCGGACAGGCGGGGAGACCCAGTACTTC. It translates to CASTFRTGGETQYF. This chain links TRBV28 with TRBJ2-5, with 7 bases identical to TRBD1. Looked up from germline, CDR1 is MDHEN and CDR2 is SYDVKM. CDR3 length: 14 amino acids. J was trimmed by 5 bases and V by 7 bases; bases with no gene match: 10.